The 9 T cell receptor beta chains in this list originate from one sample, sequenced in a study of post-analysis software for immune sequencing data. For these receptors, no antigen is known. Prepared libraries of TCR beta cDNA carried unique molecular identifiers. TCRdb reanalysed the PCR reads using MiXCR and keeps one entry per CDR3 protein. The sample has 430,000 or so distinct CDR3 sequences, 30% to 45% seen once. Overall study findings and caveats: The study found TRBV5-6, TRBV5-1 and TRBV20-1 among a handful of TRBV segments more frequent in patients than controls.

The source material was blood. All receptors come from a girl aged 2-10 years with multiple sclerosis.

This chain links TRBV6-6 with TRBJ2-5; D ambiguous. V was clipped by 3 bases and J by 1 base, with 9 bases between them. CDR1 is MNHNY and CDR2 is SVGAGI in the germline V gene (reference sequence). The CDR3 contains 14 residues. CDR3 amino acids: CASSYEVIQETQYF. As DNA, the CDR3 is TGTGCCAGCAGTTATGAGGTGATCCAAGAGACCCAGTACTTC.

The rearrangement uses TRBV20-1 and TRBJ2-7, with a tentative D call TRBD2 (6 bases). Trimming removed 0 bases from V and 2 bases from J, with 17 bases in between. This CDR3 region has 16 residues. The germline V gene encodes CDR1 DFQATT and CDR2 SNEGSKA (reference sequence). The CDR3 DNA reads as TGCAGTGCTAGAGATGAGTCTGGGAGGCCCCCCTACGAGCAGTACTTC. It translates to CSARDESGRPPYEQYF.

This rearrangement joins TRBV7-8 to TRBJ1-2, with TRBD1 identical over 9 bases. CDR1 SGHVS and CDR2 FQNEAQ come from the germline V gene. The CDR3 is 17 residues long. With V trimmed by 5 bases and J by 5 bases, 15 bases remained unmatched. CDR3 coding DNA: TGTGCCAGCAGCCTTGGACAGGGGAGGGGAATTGGGTATGGCTACACCTTC. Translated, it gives CASSLGQGRGIGYGYTF.

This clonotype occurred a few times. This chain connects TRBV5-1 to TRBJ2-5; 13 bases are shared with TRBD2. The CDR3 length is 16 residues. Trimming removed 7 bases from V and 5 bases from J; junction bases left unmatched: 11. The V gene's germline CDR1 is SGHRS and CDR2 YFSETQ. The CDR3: CASGSGTSGIGETQYF. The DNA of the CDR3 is TGCGCCAGCGGATCGGGGACTAGCGGGATCGGGGAGACCCAGTACTTC.

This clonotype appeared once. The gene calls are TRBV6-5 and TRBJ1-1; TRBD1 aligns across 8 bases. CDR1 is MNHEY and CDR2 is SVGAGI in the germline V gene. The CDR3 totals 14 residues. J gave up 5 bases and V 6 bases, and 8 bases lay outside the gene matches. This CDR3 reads CASSLGQGMTEAFF. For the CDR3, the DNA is TGTGCCAGCAGCCTAGGACAGGGAATGACTGAAGCTTTCTTT.

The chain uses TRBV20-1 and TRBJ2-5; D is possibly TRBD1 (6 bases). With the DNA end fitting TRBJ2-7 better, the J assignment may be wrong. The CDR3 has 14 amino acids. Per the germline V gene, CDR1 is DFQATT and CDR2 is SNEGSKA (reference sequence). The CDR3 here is CSARKDRIGYEQYF. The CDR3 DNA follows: TGCAGTGCGAGGAAAGACAGGATCGGGTACGAGCAGTACTTC.

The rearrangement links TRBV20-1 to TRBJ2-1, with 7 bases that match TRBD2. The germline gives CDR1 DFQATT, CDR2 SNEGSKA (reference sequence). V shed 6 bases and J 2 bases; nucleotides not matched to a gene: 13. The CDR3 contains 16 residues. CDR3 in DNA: TGCAGTGCCGCCCTTCTTCGGGGGGAGCCCTACAATGAGCAGTTCTTC. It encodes CSAALLRGEPYNEQFF.

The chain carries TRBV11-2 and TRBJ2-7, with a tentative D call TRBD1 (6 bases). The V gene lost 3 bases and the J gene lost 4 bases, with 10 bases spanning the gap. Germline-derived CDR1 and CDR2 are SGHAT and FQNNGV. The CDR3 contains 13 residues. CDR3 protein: CASSFSQGYEQYF. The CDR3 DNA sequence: TGTGCCAGCAGCTTTTCACAGGGTTACGAGCAGTACTTC. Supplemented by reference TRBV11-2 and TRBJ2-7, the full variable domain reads EAGVAQSPRYKIIEKRQSVAFWCNPISGHATLYWYQQILGQGPKLLIQFQNNGVVDDSQLPKDRFSAERLKGVDSTLKIQPAKLEDSAVYLCASSFSQGYEQYFGPGTRLTVT.

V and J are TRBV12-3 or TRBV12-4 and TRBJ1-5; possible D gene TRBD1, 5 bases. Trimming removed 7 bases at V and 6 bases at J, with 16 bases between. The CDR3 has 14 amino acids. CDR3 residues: CASTSPGSGQPQHF. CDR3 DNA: TGTGCCAGCACCTCACCAGGGTCAGGTCAGCCCCAGCATTTT.